Following are 30 T cell receptor beta chains from one sample sequenced in a study of early T cells in non-severe SARS-CoV-2 infection. TCRdb fed the 5' RACE reads into MiXCR, producing one record per CDR3 protein. The sample has 85,000 to 100,000 distinct CDR3 sequences, more than 9.5% seen once. Sequenced: whole blood. These receptors originate from an adult who was a healthcare worker with PCR-confirmed SARS-CoV-2 infection or an uninfected control (not recorded which).

This clonotype was detected ten times or more. V is TRBV27 and J is TRBJ2-5, with 8 bases fitting TRBD2. CDR3 size: 14 residues. Germline CDR1 and CDR2: MNHEY and SMNVEV (reference sequence). Unmatched junction bases numbered 1, after V lost 3 bases and J lost 1 base. The CDR3 DNA reads TGTGCCAGCAGTTTCCGGGGGGGCCAAGAGACCCAGTACTTC. Its protein is CASSFRGGQETQYF.

This clonotype came up a few times. The chain combines TRBV5-1 with TRBJ1-2, with TRBD1 matching 7 bases. Looked up from germline, CDR1 is SGHRS and CDR2 is YFSETQ. The CDR3 length is 16 residues. J lost 2 bases, V lost 0 bases, and 7 bases had no gene match. CDR3 bases: TGCGCCAGCAGCTTGGTACAGGGGATCGGAAACTATGGCTACACCTTC. It specifies CASSLVQGIGNYGYTF.

Only a few counts were recorded for this clonotype. V is TRBV5-1 and J is TRBJ2-7, with 8 bases aligning to TRBD1. The ends lost 4 bases at V and 0 bases at J; junction bases unmatched: 6. The CDR3 contains 15 residues. Germline lookup yields CDR1 SGHRS and CDR2 YFSETQ. The CDR3 sequence: CASSPATGASYEQYF. The CDR3 DNA is TGCGCCAGCAGCCCGGCGACAGGGGCCTCCTACGAGCAGTACTTC.

This clonotype was seen at least ten times. The chain uses TRBV20-1 and TRBJ2-7; 11 nucleotides line up with TRBD1. CDR3 size: 15 residues. Germline-derived CDR1 and CDR2 are DFQATT and SNEGSKA (reference sequence). The J segment lost 3 bases and the V segment lost 5 bases, leaving 9 bases of the junction unmatched. CDR3 nucleotide sequence: TGCAGTGCTTCCGTTCAGGGACAGGGGGACTACGAGCAGTACTTC. Its protein is CSASVQGQGDYEQYF.

The J gene is TRBJ2-5, the V gene TRBV20-1; TRBD2 aligns across 9 bases. Germline V gene data show CDR1 as DFQATT and CDR2 as SNEGSKA (reference sequence). The V and J ends lost 0 bases and 3 bases, in that order; junction bases with no gene match: 8. CDR3 length: 16 amino acids. The CDR3 spells CSARDILAGTKETQYF. The CDR3 DNA sequence: TGCAGTGCTAGAGATATACTAGCGGGTACTAAAGAGACCCAGTACTTC.

This clonotype occurred many times. This chain joins TRBV20-1 and TRBJ1-2; a possible D gene is TRBD1 (5 bases). The V end lost 4 bases, the J end lost 4 bases, and 10 bases lay between the germline ends. CDR1 and CDR2 from the germline V gene are DFQATT and SNEGSKA (reference sequence). The CDR3 sequence is 12 residues long. The CDR3 protein is CSANRQSYGYTF. In DNA form, the CDR3 reads TGCAGTGCTAACCGACAGTCCTATGGCTACACCTTC.

This clonotype has only a few counts. The gene calls are TRBV12-3 or TRBV12-4 and TRBJ1-4; perhaps TRBD1 as D (6 bases). V lost 6 bases to trimming and J lost 4 bases, with 12 bases between them. This CDR3 spans 14 amino acids. CDR3 in amino acids: CASSLQGNNEKLFF. In nucleotides, the CDR3 is TGTGCCAGCAGCTTACAGGGAAATAATGAAAAACTGTTTTTT.

The rearrangement uses TRBV5-6 and TRBJ2-7; 11 nucleotides agree with TRBD1. CDR1 is SGHDT and CDR2 is YYEEEE in the germline V gene. The junction had 11 bases not matched to a gene; V was cut back by 4 bases and J by 2 bases. The CDR3 sequence is 17 residues long. Here the CDR3 DNA reads TGTGCCAGCAGCGGGGGACAGGGGGAACCATTTACCTACGAGCAGTACTTC. Its protein product is CASSGGQGEPFTYEQYF.

This clonotype was observed a few times. This sequence joins TRBV7-9 and TRBJ2-1; 9 positions agree with TRBD2. This CDR3 is built from 18 residues. The germline CDR1 and CDR2 sequences are SEHNR and FQNEAQ (reference sequence). Trimming removed 1 base from V and 3 bases from J; junction bases left unmatched: 10. The CDR3 DNA reads TGTGCCAGCAGCTTAGGAGGGTTTAGCGGGAGTTTCTACAATGAGCAGTTCTTC. It yields the protein CASSLGGFSGSFYNEQFF.

The CDR3 DNA sequence: TGTGCCAGCAGCCAATTCCTTAGCGGGGGGGCCTACGAGCAGTACTTC. This encodes CASSQFLSGGAYEQYF. The chain joins TRBV4-2 to TRBJ2-7; TRBD2 aligns across 11 bases. Unmatched junction bases numbered 5, after V lost 2 bases and J lost 2 bases. The CDR3 runs to 16 residues. The germline V gene encodes CDR1 LGHNA and CDR2 YNFKEQ.

This clonotype was seen once. The V and J genes are TRBV7-8 and TRBJ2-7, with D tentatively TRBD1 (6 bases). Germline CDR1 is SGHVS and CDR2 is FQNEAQ. This CDR3 is 15 amino acids long. V was cut by 5 bases and J by 3 bases, with 17 bases left in between. The CDR3 loop reads CASSPQLGASYEQYF. CDR3 nucleotide sequence: TGTGCCAGCAGCCCCCAGTTGGGGGCCAGCTACGAGCAGTACTTC.

This clonotype has ten or more counts. This chain joins TRBV5-1 and TRBJ2-7; TRBD2 agrees at 9 bases. The CDR3 loop spans 14 amino acids. From germline, CDR1 is SGHRS and CDR2 YFSETQ. V dropped 6 bases and J dropped 6; count of bases not matched to a gene: 10. CDR3 nucleotide sequence: TGCGCCAGCAAGGAAGTTAGCGGGGGTTTCGAGCAGTACTTC. This sequence encodes CASKEVSGGFEQYF.

The chain uses TRBV20-1 and TRBJ2-5; unclear D gene. CDR3 size: 12 residues. The V and J ends lost 3 bases and 5 bases respectively, with 10 bases between them. Germline CDR1 DFQATT, CDR2 SNEGSKA (reference sequence). The CDR3 sequence: CSASLGMETQYF. The CDR3 nucleotides read TGCAGTGCTAGTTTGGGGATGGAGACCCAGTACTTC.

This clonotype was observed many times. V gene TRBV30 combines with J gene TRBJ1-1, with D perhaps matching TRBD1 (6 bases). Germline values: CDR1 GTSNPN, CDR2 SVGIG (reference sequence). V was trimmed by 3 bases and J by 3 bases, leaving 8 bases between them. The CDR3 consists of 12 residues. In DNA, the CDR3 is TGTGCCTGGAGGGGGGCCTACACTGAAGCTTTCTTT. Translated: CAWRGAYTEAFF.

This clonotype occurred a few times. This chain uses TRBV5-1 with TRBJ1-5; 8 bases fit TRBD1. Germline trimming cut 3 bases from V and 5 bases from J; bases unmatched to any gene: 4. Germline CDR1 is SGHRS and CDR2 is YFSETQ. The CDR3 covers 14 residues. The CDR3 coding sequence is TGCGCCAGCAGCTCCGGACAGGGTGATCAGCCCCAGCATTTT. Protein product: CASSSGQGDQPQHF.

This clonotype was counted many times. The genes are TRBV28 and TRBJ1-5, with D tentatively TRBD1 (5 bases). V was cut by 5 bases and J by 2 bases, with 10 bases left in between. This CDR3 is 14 amino acids long. The V gene's germline CDR1 is MDHEN and CDR2 SYDVKM. CDR3 sequence: CASSPRDGNQPQHF. The CDR3, as DNA: TGTGCCAGCAGTCCCCGGGACGGCAATCAGCCCCAGCATTTT.

This chain links TRBV3-1 with TRBJ2-5, with D perhaps given as TRBD1 or TRBD2 (6 bases each). Deletions cut 4 bases from V and 2 bases from J, with 14 bases between. From germline, CDR1 is LGHDT and CDR2 YNNKEL (reference sequence). The CDR3 consists of 15 residues. In DNA, the CDR3 is TGTGCCAGCAGCCCGGGGGCAGGAACTCAAGAGACCCAGTACTTC. As protein: CASSPGAGTQETQYF.

In its sample, this clonotype was seen many times. CDR3 in amino acids: CSARKQGVNTGELFF. The CDR3 DNA follows: TGCAGTGCTAGAAAGCAGGGCGTGAACACCGGGGAGCTGTTTTTT. The gene calls are TRBV20-1 and TRBJ2-2; D may be TRBD1 (5 bases). Germline assignment: CDR1 DFQATT and CDR2 SNEGSKA (reference sequence). This CDR3 has 15 residues. Trimming took off 2 bases at V and 1 base at J, with 11 bases between the two ends.

This clonotype was counted at least ten times. This chain uses TRBV7-9 with TRBJ2-1; unclear D gene. Per the germline V gene, CDR1 is SEHNR and CDR2 is FQNEAQ (reference sequence). The CDR3 is made up of 13 amino acids. Trimming removed 5 bases from V and 2 bases from J, with 7 bases in between. In nucleotides, the CDR3 is TGTGCCAGCAGCATAGGCACCTACAATGAGCAGTTCTTC. It translates to CASSIGTYNEQFF.

This clonotype was counted only a few times. The chain is built from TRBV3-1 and TRBJ2-3, with 9 bases fitting TRBD2. The CDR3 extends over 18 amino acids. Germline values: CDR1 LGHDT, CDR2 YNNKEL (reference sequence). The ends lost 1 base at V and 7 bases at J; junction bases unmatched: 15. CDR3 nucleotide sequence: TGTGCCAGCAGCCAAGGAATAGTGGGACTAGCTCGTCGAAATACGCAGTATTTT. This encodes CASSQGIVGLARRNTQYF.

CDR3 residues: CASSGGGGETQYF. The CDR3 bases are TGTGCCAGCAGCGGGGGAGGAGGAGAGACCCAGTACTTC. The rearrangement joins TRBV12-3 or TRBV12-4 to TRBJ2-5; the D gene is possibly TRBD2 (6 bases). Deletions cut 6 bases from V and 4 bases from J, with 12 bases between. The CDR3 runs 13 residues.

This clonotype was detected many times. Germline is not matched at one junction end, which may reflect a read error. This sequence joins TRBV2 and TRBJ2-5, with 7 bases matching TRBD1. The CDR3 is 15 amino acids. Germline V lookup: CDR1 SNHLY, CDR2 FYNNEI. CDR3 bases: TGTGCCAGCAGTCAAGCCGGGACAGAGGGTGAGACCCAGTACTTC. Translating it yields CASSQAGTEGETQYF. The complete variable domain, with remaining parts taken from reference TRBV2 and TRBJ2-5, reads EPEVTQTPSHQVTQMGQEVILRCVPISNHLYFYWYRQILGQKVEFLVSFYNNEISEKSEIFDDQFSVERPDGSNFTLKIRSTKLEDSAMYFCASSQAGTEGETQYFGPGTRLLVL.

The V call is TRBV20-1, the J call TRBJ1-1; the match to TRBD1 covers 8 bases. Germline assignment: CDR1 DFQATT and CDR2 SNEGSKA (reference sequence). V lost 3 bases, J lost 4 bases, and 4 bases stayed unmatched. The CDR3 length is 13 residues. In DNA form, the CDR3 reads TGCAGTGCTAGGACAGGGGTGGGCACTGAAGCTTTCTTT. It is translated as CSARTGVGTEAFF.

The V and J genes are TRBV11-1 and TRBJ2-4; perhaps TRBD1 as D (5 bases). V dropped 1 base and J dropped 8 bases, with 9 bases sitting between them. The V gene's germline CDR1 is SGHAT and CDR2 FQDESV (reference sequence). The CDR3 is 13 amino acids. The chain's CDR3 is CASSLGQGDIQYF. For the CDR3, the DNA is TGTGCCAGCAGCTTAGGTCAGGGCGACATTCAGTACTTC.

There are many counts of this clonotype. The DNA is omitted, as the CDR3 cannot be located on it reliably, and the CDR3 follows TCRdb's listing. V is TRBV28 and J is TRBJ1-1; the table's D call, TRBD1, has no DNA check behind it. Germline CDR1 reads MDHEN; CDR2 reads SYDVKM. The CDR3 spans 13 residues, counting both ends. Here the CDR3 reads CASRVVGTGSRLF.

This clonotype occurred many times. The chain recombines TRBV29-1 with TRBJ1-1, with D perhaps matching TRBD1 (5 bases). The CDR3 is made up of 12 amino acids. V was trimmed by 3 bases and J by 1 base, leaving 6 bases between them. Germline CDR1 is SQVTM and CDR2 is ANQGSEA. The CDR3 sequence: CSVDGGNTEAFF. CDR3 DNA: TGCAGCGTTGACGGGGGGAACACTGAAGCTTTCTTT.

The CDR3 DNA sequence: TGTGCCAGCAGGACACAGGGCGGGAGCTACACCTTC. Translating it yields CASRTQGGSYTF. The chain has TRBV2 and TRBJ1-2, with a weak D call TRBD1 (6 bases). The CDR3 spans 12 residues. Germline-derived CDR1 and CDR2 are SNHLY and FYNNEI. V was cut by 6 bases and J by 9 bases, with 14 bases left in between.

V is TRBV20-1 and J is TRBJ1-2, with unresolved D. Germline CDR1 DFQATT, CDR2 SNEGSKA (reference sequence). The germline V and J ends were trimmed by 3 bases and 2 bases, with 7 bases remaining between them. CDR3 length equals 12 residues. CDR3 region: CSASPPNYGYTF. The CDR3 DNA reads TGCAGTGCTAGCCCCCCCAACTATGGCTACACCTTC.

The CDR3 is CASSLLDRPTNYGYTF. The CDR3 DNA sequence: TGTGCCAGCAGCCTTCTGGACAGACCCACTAACTATGGCTACACCTTC. This chain links TRBV9 with TRBJ1-2; D may be TRBD1 (6 bases). Germline lookup yields CDR1 SGDLS and CDR2 YYNGEE. Trimming pared 4 bases from V and 0 bases from J, leaving 16 bases between. The CDR3 has 16 residues.

This clonotype was seen repeatedly, ten times or more. This chain connects TRBV6-6 to TRBJ1-1; 8 bases align to TRBD1. The trim removed 6 bases at V and 5 bases at J, leaving 5 bases unmatched. The CDR3 sequence is 13 residues long. Germline CDR1 MNHNY, CDR2 SVGAGI (reference sequence). CDR3 coding DNA: TGTGCCAGCAGAGACAGGGGAATGACTGAAGCTTTCTTT. Translating gives CASRDRGMTEAFF.